This T cell receptor (beta chain) was captured in a study of vaccination effects on CD4 cells after COVID-19. On this clone itself: Its specificity is not known.

The repertoire was sequenced with immunoSEQ multiplex PCR; TCRdb's copy has only in-frame clones and lacks some. The sample comprises more than 20,000 clones, 70% to 80% of which are singletons, and approximately 35% rests with the top ten. ViraFEST used viral peptide pools to expand antigen-specific CD4+ T cells before sequencing. It was after 10 days of culture that CD4+ T cells were isolated. According to PCR results, the person was infected with SARS-CoV-2 between March and December 2020. IL-2 medium supplanted half the medium on days 3 and 7. Findings of the study overall: Predominantly, the post-vaccine spike-reactive clones of convalescents comprised new vaccine-induced clones. Both infection-induced and vaccine-induced clones contracted markedly at late post-vaccination timepoints.

Looked up from germline, CDR1 is MNHEY and CDR2 is SVGAGI. This CDR3 has 14 amino acids. The V end lost 8 bases, the J end lost 5 bases, and 18 bases lay between the germline ends. The chain links TRBV6-5 to TRBJ1-1; D is unclear. The sample here was CD4+ T cells from PBMCs cultured with a peptide pool, taken before COVID-19 vaccination. This clonotype was obtained from a human donor who had a prior SARS-CoV-2 infection. The CDR3 DNA reads TGTGCCAGCCGAAACTGGGCTGTCGGTACTGAAGCTTTCTTT. It codes for CASRNWAVGTEAFF.